Sequencing of this T cell receptor (beta chain) was carried out in a study of blood T cell repertoires in COVID-19 (dated by TCRdb to the early 2020s). Background on the whole study: Samples from collaborators originated in the United States, Italy and Spain and spanned both the acute and convalescent phases of COVID-19. The material from the prospective study consisted of cDNA or gDNA derived from T cells, B-cell-depleted T cells, or PBMCs. Deeply sampled blood TCRbeta repertoires from subjects exposed to, actively infected with, or recovered from COVID-19 were included in the dataset. The repertoires were made available in a free public database intended to serve as a resource for research on the immune response to SARS-CoV-2. The samples were drawn from two sources: the first 160 participants of the ongoing ImmuneRACE study, and 950 to 1,500 subjects contributed by 6 global collaborators. Sample metadata almost always included a de-identified subject ID, COVID-19 status, age in years and sex. HLA class I and class II types, where available, came from metadata supplied by the sample provider rather than from assay-based typing.

TCRbeta CDR3 regions were amplified from genomic DNA by means of the immunoSEQ Assay, a bias-controlled multiplex PCR. The published analysis was carried out like this. The number of nucleated cells in each sample was estimated from the amplification of reference gene primers within the assay. Sequence reads were collapsed and filtered to measure the absolute abundance of every unique TCRbeta CDR3 rearrangement. For each sample, productive Simpson clonality was calculated by taking the square root of Simpson's diversity index across productive rearrangements. TCRdb provides this immuneACCESS table in a form limited to in-frame rearrangements. Some clones are lacking; in checked studies, under half of them reflect an unresolved V gene, and why the rest are absent is not known. V and J calls and clone size come straight from that table; D and trimming were deduced from the DNA. The sample table shows under 300,000 clones, and approximately 90% are seen once. In total, the top ten clones hold 1.9% of the sample.

What the authors observed across the whole study: How much clinical and demographic metadata was included differed by source and by participant, and the metadata was provided uncurated.

As regards this clone: It has no known antigen specificity. Within one base of it there is no much larger clone, and no base qualities were kept.

Participants in the prospective study were aged roughly 18 to 89 years, lived in some 24 United States geographic areas, and enrolled through a virtual design. In the prospective study, participants were assigned to cohorts based on the clinical history participants reported in a screening survey and a study questionnaire. ImmuneRACE Cohort 3 recovered participants were defined by two consecutive negative NP/OP PCR tests, healthcare professional clearance, or symptom resolution. Each participant in the prospective study had whole blood, serum and a nasopharyngeal or oropharyngeal swab collected by mobile phlebotomists. Additional blood draws and questionnaires over an approximately two-month period could optionally be provided by prospective study participants. Prospective study blood samples were shipped either frozen or at room temperature before DNA extraction. There are 19 amino acids in the CDR3, from cysteine to phenylalanine inclusive. CDR3 DNA only is kept here, 57 bases in frame from base 1.

The sample taken for sequencing was PBMCs or T cells enriched from blood (not recorded which). Recombination linked TRBV21-1 to TRBJ1-3. TRBV21-1 is a documented pseudogene. The receptor's source is a woman younger than 30 who had recovered from COVID-19. The CDR3 region has the sequence CASSKATRTSGRSGNTIYF. The sequence in DNA is TGTGCCAGCAGCAAAGCTACCAGGACTAGCGGTAGGTCTGGAAACACCATATATTTT.